A selection of T cell receptor beta chains follows, all from one sample in a study of cytomegalovirus exposure and HLA in healthy donors. The method was immunoSEQ multiplex PCR; TCRdb's version includes in-frame clones alone and lacks a portion of them. The repertoire includes approximately 100,000 clones, 69% of them detected once, and 1.2% sits in the top ten. What was sequenced was PBMCs. Receptors originate from a female donor in good health and CMV-seronegative. Both conserved end residues are part of each CDR3. Each record gives: J gene, clone size, CDR3 length, V gene, D gene, CDR3 DNA, CDR3 protein. D genes are given only for firm matches. Some rows have no size entry. The others give once, few or many, or a class for an expanded clone.

TRBJ1-5 . 13 TRBV15 TRBD1 TGTGCCACGGGACAGACAAGCAATCAGCCCCAGCATTTT CATGQTSNQPQHF
TRBJ2-1 . 12 TRBV2 TRBD1 TGTGCCAGCAGTACAGGGGATCTGGCTAGGTTCTTC CASSTGDLARFF
TRBJ1-2 . 16 TRBV14 TRBD1 TGTGCCAGCAGCCGGGGGACAGGGGGCGCGGTCTATGGCTACACCTTC CASSRGTGGAVYGYTF
TRBJ2-1 . 14 TRBV19 TRBD2 TGTGCCAGTAGTTCGGGGGGCTCCTACAATGAGCAGTTCTTC CASSSGGSYNEQFF
TRBJ1-4 . 15 TRBV5-6 TRBD1 TGTGCCAGCAGCTTGGGGGGACAGGGCCGTGAAAAACTGTTTTTT CASSLGGQGREKLFF
TRBJ2-7 . 15 TRBV9 TRBD1 TGTGCCAGCAGCCCCCGGACAGGCCTCTCCTACGAGCAGTACTTC CASSPRTGLSYEQYF
TRBJ1-5 . 14 TRBV7-2 TRBD1 TGTGCCAGCAGCCTAGACAGGGGTTATCAGCCCCAGCATTTT CASSLDRGYQPQHF
TRBJ2-7 . 14 TRBV19 . TGTGCCAGTACCCAGACAGGAGCGTCCTACGAGCAGTACTTC CASTQTGASYEQYF
TRBJ2-7 . 13 TRBV10-3 . TGTGCCATCAGTGACCCGACACCGTACGAGCAGTACTTC CAISDPTPYEQYF
TRBJ2-7 . 14 TRBV28 TRBD2 TGTGCCAGCATCCCTGCGGGAGCCTCCTACGAGCAGTACTTC CASIPAGASYEQYF
TRBJ2-7 once 12 TRBV30 TRBD1 TGTGCCTGGGGGACAGGGGTGGGCGAGCAGTACTTC CAWGTGVGEQYF
TRBJ1-2 . 16 TRBV19 . TGTGCCAGTAGTATAATGGGAGGAAAGTCTGGCTATGGCTACACCTTC CASSIMGGKSGYGYTF
TRBJ1-4 . 15 TRBV30 . TGTGCCTGGAGTTCCCGGGGCGCCGGAGGGGAAAAACTGTTTTTT CAWSSRGAGGEKLFF
TRBJ1-1 . 14 TRBV7-9 . TGTGCCAGCAGCTTAGACCAGGGTCACCCTGAAGCTTTCTTT CASSLDQGHPEAFF
TRBJ1-5 . 14 TRBV7-4 . TGTGCCAGCAGCTTAAAGAGAGAATTCCAGGCCCAGCATTTT CASSLKREFQAQHF
TRBJ1-6 . 17 TRBV30 TRBD1 TGTGCCTGGAGTGTACGGGGGACAGGGGGCGTTAATTCACCCCTCCACTTT CAWSVRGTGGVNSPLHF
TRBJ1-2 . 15 TRBV5-6 . TGTGCCAGCAGCTTGGGGTTGGGAGATCCTAGTGGCTACACCTTC CASSLGLGDPSGYTF
TRBJ2-1 once 13 TRBV7-6 . TGTGCCAGCAGCTCCGGGAACTACAATGAGCAGTTCTTC CASSSGNYNEQFF
TRBJ1-5 once 14 TRBV27 TRBD1 TGTGCCAGCAGTTTCAGGGGGTTCAATCAGCCCCAGCATTTT CASSFRGFNQPQHF
TRBJ2-3 . 17 TRBV7-6 TRBD2 TGTGCCAGCAGCTTAGCCACACTAGCGGGGGGCCGGGATACGCAGTATTTT CASSLATLAGGRDTQYF
TRBJ1-2 . 15 TRBV13 . TGTGCCAGCAGCCCGCAGAGGGGGGGTAGCTATGGCTACACCTTC CASSPQRGGSYGYTF
TRBJ2-7 . 11 TRBV6-4 . TGTGCCAGCCGGAGCTCCTACGAGCAGTACTTC CASRSSYEQYF